These 18 T cell receptor beta chains came from one sample sequenced in a study of blood T cell repertoires in COVID-19 (dated by TCRdb to 2018 to 2021). Libraries came from the immunoSEQ multiplex PCR assay. TCRdb retrieved this table from immuneACCESS and kept in-frame rearrangements only. Not all clones are present; in checked studies, unresolved V genes account for under half, and no reason is known for the remainder. Present in this sample are 350,000 to 550,000 clones, approximately 92% of which were seen just once. Approximately 1.2% of the sample belongs to the ten largest clones. Input material: PBMCs or T cells enriched from blood (not recorded which). The source of these receptors is a man aged 25 to 45 who had recovered from COVID-19.

The chain has TRBV3-1 (or the pseudogene TRBV3-2) and TRBJ1-1; D gene unclear. This CDR3 has 14 amino acids. Germline V CDR1 and CDR2: LGHDT, YNNKEL (reference sequence). Trimming took off 2 bases at V and 5 bases at J, with 12 bases between the two ends. The CDR3 spells CASSQPGVRTEAFF. CDR3 nucleotide sequence: TGTGCCAGCAGCCAACCCGGGGTAAGGACTGAAGCTTTCTTT.

The rearrangement links TRBV6-5 to TRBJ2-7; 7 bases match TRBD2. The V gene's germline CDR1 is MNHEY and CDR2 SVGAGI. This CDR3 is built from 15 residues. The V and J ends lost 0 bases and 3 bases, in that order; junction bases with no gene match: 5. The CDR3 reads CASSYSRSGGYEQYF. CDR3 coding DNA: TGTGCCAGCAGTTACTCGAGGTCGGGGGGCTACGAGCAGTACTTC.

In its sample, this clone was seen a few times. The chain carries TRBV6-5 and TRBJ1-1; the D gene is possibly TRBD1 (5 bases). V was cut by 2 bases and J by 5 bases, with 15 bases left in between. The CDR3 is made up of 15 amino acids. Germline CDR1 is MNHEY and CDR2 is SVGAGI. CDR3 residues: CASSYDAGLRTEAFF. CDR3 DNA: TGTGCCAGCAGTTACGATGCAGGGTTGAGGACTGAAGCTTTCTTT.

The rearrangement links TRBV2 to TRBJ2-3; possible D gene TRBD2, 5 bases. Germline V gene lookup returns CDR1 SNHLY and CDR2 FYNNEI. Trimming removed 6 bases at V and 9 bases at J, with 7 bases between. The CDR3 has 10 residues. CDR3 nucleotide sequence: TGTGCCAGCAGGAGGGTCACGCAGTATTTT. It specifies CASRRVTQYF.

The V gene is TRBV7-8, the J gene TRBJ2-7, with TRBD1 as a possible D gene (5 bases). The V end was cut by 1 base, the J end by 3 bases, with 13 bases between. The CDR3 has 15 residues. CDR1 is SGHVS, CDR2 FQNEAQ, per germline. The CDR3 DNA follows: TGTGCCAGCAGCTTAGGTTGGACACTCCGCTACGAGCAGTACTTC. It encodes CASSLGWTLRYEQYF.

The chain carries TRBV5-1 and TRBJ1-1; TRBD1 matches at 8 bases. CDR3 length equals 14 residues. Losses at the gene ends were 3 bases for V and 3 bases for J; bases not matched to a gene: 4. Germline V gene sequence: CDR1 SGHRS, CDR2 YFSETQ. CDR3 protein: CASSWTGTYTEAFF. The DNA of the CDR3 is TGCGCCAGCAGCTGGACAGGGACTTACACTGAAGCTTTCTTT.

Here the CDR3 DNA reads TGTGCCAGCAGCTTATCCCAACTAGTAGAGCAGTTCTTC. This codes for CASSLSQLVEQFF. The chain carries TRBV7-8 and TRBJ2-1; D might be TRBD2 (5 bases). The CDR3 loop spans 13 amino acids. The germline V and J ends were trimmed by 2 bases and 10 bases, with 12 bases remaining between them. Per germline, CDR1 SGHVS and CDR2 FQNEAQ.

The chain employs TRBV18 and TRBJ2-3; 8 bases are shared with TRBD2. The CDR3 sequence is 16 residues long. Germline CDR1 is KGHSH and CDR2 is LQKENI. J was trimmed by 2 bases and V by 6 bases; bases with no gene match: 10. The CDR3 loop is CASSRSTSGITDTQYF. The CDR3 DNA follows: TGTGCCAGCTCCCGGAGTACTAGCGGTATCACAGATACGCAGTATTTT.

This chain uses TRBV9 with TRBJ1-2; 8 nucleotides line up with TRBD1. The V gene end was trimmed by 1 base and the J gene end by 6 bases; junction bases not matched to a gene: 5. The CDR3 totals 14 residues. The germline V gene has CDR1 SGDLS and CDR2 YYNGEE. The CDR3 is CASSVTGGMNGYTF. DNA of the CDR3: TGTGCCAGCAGCGTAACAGGGGGAATGAATGGCTACACCTTC.

The chain carries TRBV6-5 and TRBJ2-7, with D perhaps TRBD1 (6 bases). V lost 0 bases and J 3 bases, leaving 9 bases between the germline ends. Germline lookup yields CDR1 MNHEY and CDR2 SVGAGI. The CDR3 sequence is 14 residues long. The CDR3 spells CASSYSWDNYEQYF. CDR3 nucleotides: TGTGCCAGCAGTTACTCTTGGGACAACTACGAGCAGTACTTC.

V is TRBV5-6 and J is TRBJ1-5; no firm D call. Trimming took off 4 bases at V and 3 bases at J, with 11 bases between the two ends. The CDR3 has 14 residues. Per the germline V gene, CDR1 is SGHDT and CDR2 is YYEEEE. The CDR3 region is CASSPGGLNQPQHF. CDR3 nucleotides: TGTGCCAGCAGCCCCGGAGGCCTCAATCAGCCCCAGCATTTT.

This clone was seen a handful of times. The rearrangement joins TRBV7-3 to TRBJ2-3, with D possibly being TRBD2 (6 bases). CDR3 length equals 14 residues. Trimming left V 0 bases short and J 10 bases short, with 14 bases between. Germline V gene sequence: CDR1 SGHTA, CDR2 FQGTGA. This chain's CDR3 is CASSLTGDSPSQYF. The CDR3 DNA reads as TGTGCCAGCAGCTTAACGGGGGACTCCCCCTCGCAGTATTTT.

CDR3 amino acids: CAISRTGGSYEQYF. CDR3 in DNA: TGTGCCATCAGTAGGACAGGGGGCTCTTACGAGCAGTACTTC. The chain uses TRBV10-3 and TRBJ2-7; TRBD1 aligns across 11 bases. Germline trimming cut 5 bases from V and 4 bases from J; bases unmatched to any gene: 4. The germline V gene encodes CDR1 ENHRY and CDR2 SYGVKD. The CDR3 is 14 residues long.

This chain connects TRBV5-4 to TRBJ2-2; a possible D gene is TRBD1 (5 bases). The CDR3 is 15 residues long. CDR1 and CDR2 from the germline V gene are SGHNT and YYREEE (reference sequence). The V gene lost 3 bases and the J gene lost 2 bases, with 11 bases spanning the gap. DNA for the CDR3: TGTGCCAGCAGCTCCCTCACAGGCAACACCGGGGAGCTGTTTTTT. The encoded protein is CASSSLTGNTGELFF.

The CDR3 DNA follows: TGCGCCACGCGGAGCGGGAGGGCCTACACCGGGGAGCTGTTTTTT. Protein: CATRSGRAYTGELFF. The chain couples TRBV10-2 to TRBJ2-2; 10 nucleotides agree with TRBD2. Germline assignment: CDR1 WSHSY and CDR2 SAAADI. The CDR3 is 15 amino acids. J lost 3 bases, V lost 10 bases, and 8 bases had no gene match.

The rearrangement links TRBV18 to TRBJ2-2; 9 bases line up with TRBD2. From germline, CDR1 is KGHSH and CDR2 LQKENI. The CDR3 spans 18 residues. The V gene end was trimmed by 2 bases and the J gene end by 0 bases; junction bases not matched to a gene: 7. CDR3 loop: CASSPKGSSGANTGELFF. The DNA for the CDR3 is TGTGCCAGCTCACCAAAAGGATCTAGCGGGGCGAACACCGGGGAGCTGTTTTTT.

This clone appeared a few times. V is TRBV2 and J is TRBJ1-2; D gene uncertain. This CDR3 is 14 amino acids long. CDR1 is SNHLY, CDR2 FYNNEI, per germline. Trimming removed 6 bases at V and 4 bases at J, with 15 bases between. CDR3: CASSASVPSYGYTF. The CDR3 DNA reads as TGTGCCAGCAGCGCCTCAGTCCCTAGCTATGGCTACACCTTC.

The J gene is TRBJ2-3, the V gene TRBV18; no reliable D call. The CDR3 sequence is 17 residues long. Trimming took off 1 base at V and 0 bases at J, with 14 bases between the two ends. In germline, CDR1 is KGHSH, CDR2 LQKENI. The CDR3: CASSPLLSLTSTDTQYF. Here the CDR3 DNA reads TGTGCCAGCTCACCACTCCTGAGCCTCACTAGCACAGATACGCAGTATTTT. The variable domain in full, completed from reference TRBV18 and TRBJ2-3, reads NAGVMQNPRHLVRRRGQEARLRCSPMKGHSHVYWYRQLPEEGLKFMVYLQKENIIDESGMPKERFSAEFPKEGPSILRIQQVVRGDSAAYFCASSPLLSLTSTDTQYFGPGTRLTVL.